This T cell receptor (beta chain) was found in a study of early stage breast cancer tumors. Study-wide points: In about 90% of the 16 patients, blood comparison separated tumor from normal breast. Tumors had about 2.3-fold higher T cell density than normal breast. Most shared enriched TCRB sequences were commonly generated ones.

TCRdb keeps only in-frame clones here, not all; method: immunoSEQ multiplex PCR. The table has some 72,000 clones, around 85% seen once; the top ten hold about 3.6%. V was pared by 7 bases and J by 2 bases, with 9 bases between. CDR3 length: 12 amino acids. CDR1 and CDR2 from the germline V gene are SNHLY and FYNNEI. This clone has more than one count but fewer than ten. Its antigen is not known. What was sequenced was blood. V gene TRBV2 combines with J gene TRBJ2-7, with D unresolved. The TCR was taken from a person between 60 and 69 years old with breast cancer. CDR3: CASIGDAYEQYF. In nucleotides, the CDR3 is TGTGCCAGCATTGGCGATGCCTACGAGCAGTACTTC.